The present T cell receptor (beta chain) was sequenced within a study of shared clonotypes between healthy human individuals (dated by TCRdb to 2018 to 2020). Background on the whole study: The cohort comprised a couple of women and a few men aged 18 to 49 years. For each donor, CD4 naive and CD4 memory were each run on three plates, CD8 naive on two plates, and CD8 memory on one plate. Blood TCR repertoires of roughly five healthy adults were deeply sequenced to estimate repertoire size and the extent of clonotype sharing between individuals. Different laboratories and diverse techniques were used to prepare libraries and sequence TCR repertoires, to increase sequencing depth and limit assay-specific biases. Between about 0.85 and 9.5 billion PBMCs per donor were obtained by leukapheresis. Findings and caveats that apply to the study as a whole: Incomplete sequencing was indicated by rarefaction of sorted-subset datasets, despite the large sequencing depth. Sampling was restricted to blood, and TCR repertoires in tissue are likely to differ from TCR repertoires in blood. When four donors were compared, the shared fraction of clonotypes was about 5% for naive CD4, over 3% for naive CD8, roughly 2.5% for memory CD4, and 0.3% to 0.5% for memory CD8. Naive subsets generally had larger estimated clonotype richness than memory subsets. The small number of donors limited the genetic and exposure-history diversity represented. Based on pairwise subsampling, the degree of clonotype sharing among donors was expected to be affected by sequencing depth. Clonotypes shared by all four sorted-subset donors showed higher generation probabilities than non-shared clonotypes.

For the CD8 naive samples, CD45RO-negative cells were positively selected for CCR7, yielding a CD45RA+CCR7+ population from which TemRA cells were excluded. The donors were healthy, HIV-negative adults with no recently reported acute infections or vaccinations. All donors were Caucasian adults living in Nashville, Tennessee, USA. Blood was obtained by leukapheresis, after which PBMCs were separated by Ficoll-Histopaque density gradient centrifugation and cryopreserved in liquid nitrogen vapor phase. Analytical flow cytometry was used to check the purity and quantity of each magnetically sorted T cell population. Each sorted fraction had its genomic DNA isolated and then quantified by UV absorbance on a Nanodrop 2000c. Turning to this clone: This clone's antigen is unknown. Base qualities are missing; no much larger clone stands one base away.

Using the deep immunoSEQ assay, multiplex PCR amplified TCR CDR3 regions from genomic DNA. Extracted genomic DNA from each cell subset was spread evenly across all wells of several immunoSEQ 96-well plates, with each plate serving as a replicate. For sorted subsets, each replicate PCR was loaded with roughly 0.2 ug genomic DNA, equivalent to about 30,000 T cell genomes. The purified libraries were quantified using a Qubit 3.0 fluorometer, sized with a Bioanalyzer 2100, and then quantified again using the KAPA Library Quantification kit. Each immunoSEQ 96-well plate was sequenced on its own single-read 150-cycle Illumina NextSeq 550 flow cell. As for the original processing: Because the immunoSEQ output held only junctional sequences and lacked quality scores, the filtering could not match the filtering applied to full-length reads. Sequences were annotated with PyIR, a Python wrapper for IgBLAST v1.9, using IMGT germline references to assign V/J genes and CDR3. Any read was removed if the V/J assignment was weak (E-value above 1e-6), the CDR3 was missing, or the read contained stop codons, out-of-frame junctions, or ambiguous translated residues. V3J clonotypes were defined as sequences sharing the same inferred V gene, J gene, and CDR3 amino acid sequence. To compute the percentage overlap between repertoires, the number of shared unique clonotypes was divided by the size of the smaller repertoire. Repertoire richness was assessed with RTK rarefaction, the Chao1 estimator, and Recon v2.1 estimates of unobserved clonotypes. Generation probabilities were computed with OLGA for all TCRbeta clonotypes obtained by the gDNA method from several donors. Here the immuneACCESS table is served through TCRdb, limited to in-frame sequences with V and J called. Missing clones are a known gap in these copies; in checked studies unresolved V genes cover under half, and the rest lacks a known reason. The V and J calls and clone size are taken from that table; D and trimming were inferred from the DNA. This sample holds 800,000 to 950,000 clones; approximately 96% were observed only once. Roughly 0.23% of the sample is taken by the ten largest.

Per the germline V gene (reference sequence), SGHKS is the CDR1 and YYEKEE is the CDR2. The CDR3, from cysteine to phenylalanine, totals 15 residues. The kept DNA is CDR3 alone, 45 bases in frame from the first base. V gives up 3 bases and J gives up 2 bases, and the segment between their germline ends measures 12 bases. The sequenced sample consisted of naive CD8+ T cells sorted from blood. The sample's cell subset or site, from its label and the paper: CD45RA+CCR7+. The chain is assembled from TRBV5-5 and TRBJ2-1; the D gene assignment is ambiguous. The source is a man aged 30 to 45 in good health. The DNA is as follows: TGTGCCAGCAGCTCACTTGATCGACCCTACAATGAGCAGTTCTTC. This gives the protein CASSSLDRPYNEQFF. Extended through the reference TRBV5-5 and TRBJ2-1 proteins, this CDR3 yields the full variable domain: DAGVTQSPTHLIKTRGQQVTLRCSPISGHKSVSWYQQVLGQGPQFIFQYYEKEERGRGNFPDRFSARQFPNYSSELNVNALLLGDSALYLCASSSLDRPYNEQFFGPGTRLTVL.